These T cell receptor beta chains were read from a single sample in a study of vaccination and CD4 T cells after COVID-19. Their specific antigens are unknown. MiXCR was run by TCRdb on the PCR reads, yielding one entry per CDR3 protein. The sample consists of over 10,000 distinct CDR3 sequences, about 75% of them appearing once. Sequencing was carried out using CD4+ T cells from blood, cultured in vitro. These receptors all come from a human donor who had recovered from COVID-19. The CDR3 runs from the conserved cysteine through the conserved F or W.

len	j_gene	v_gene	CDR3aa
15	TRBJ1-5	TRBV6-1	CASYDPGGLYQPQHF
13	TRBJ1-3	TRBV30	CAWNTGRGNTIYF
17	TRBJ1-6	TRBV4-3	CASSHDIGTGLNSPLHF
12	TRBJ2-3	TRBV20-1	CSAVGGTDTQYF
14	TRBJ2-1	TRBV6-2/TRBV6-3	CASSPKVAGVEQFF
13	TRBJ1-5	TRBV6-1	CASRGQGAQPQHF
14	TRBJ2-5	TRBV7-2	CASSYRTGQETQYF
13	TRBJ2-7	TRBV6-2/TRBV6-3	CASSYSSSWEQYF
12	TRBJ1-2	TRBV6-1	CAISVLGGGYTF
15	TRBJ1-2	TRBV11-2	CASSSRTVSTSGYTF
18	TRBJ2-7	TRBV7-2	CASSLGGRSGFIGYEQYF
15	TRBJ2-7	TRBV6-2/TRBV6-3	CASRRQTGDVYEQYF
14	TRBJ2-3	TRBV6-1	CASTKTGFGDTQYF
15	TRBJ1-5	TRBV11-2	CASSLDPRGNQPQHF
13	TRBJ1-1	TRBV6-1	CAKSAGANTEAFF
18	TRBJ1-5	TRBV6-1	CASSLPLRDRVGEQPQHF
15	TRBJ1-2	TRBV7-9	CASSPQYGQGNGYTF
14	TRBJ2-3	TRBV6-1	CASTPGLSTDTQYF
13	TRBJ1-6	TRBV19	CASGGTSDSPLHF
15	TRBJ2-5	TRBV5-1	CASSSGLAYSETQYF
13	TRBJ2-3	TRBV20-1	CSARALGRDTQYF
15	TRBJ1-1	TRBV6-2/TRBV6-3	CASSPPPRDGTEAFF
16	TRBJ2-3	TRBV11-2	CASSWTSGRVTDTQYF
13	TRBJ2-3	TRBV4-2	CASSQDQEDTQYF
15	TRBJ1-1	TRBV20-1	CSARDPAGGPTEAFF
14	TRBJ2-1	TRBV7-2	CASSVWGLLHEQFF
16	TRBJ1-1	TRBV7-9	CASNYPAGRGNTEAFF
15	TRBJ1-1	TRBV15	CATSRGTGLTPEAFF
14	TRBJ1-2	TRBV28	CASSLSGGSGGYTF
23	TRBJ1-6	TRBV4-3	CASTNQTSMYLCASRPNNSPLHF
11	TRBJ2-1	TRBV21-1	CAKFSYNEQFF
13	TRBJ1-4	TRBV7-8	CASSFFQEGKLFF
16	TRBJ2-1	TRBV6-2/TRBV6-3	CASRVMGQGINNEQFF
16	TRBJ2-5	TRBV2	CASRVFASGSKETQYF
15	TRBJ2-1	TRBV6-1	CASSVDRGLYNEQFF
15	TRBJ1-5	TRBV19	CASSALGGSNQPQHF
13	TRBJ1-1	TRBV24-1	CATSRTGGTEAFF
13	TRBJ1-2	TRBV30	CAWRPGALYGYTF
14	TRBJ2-2	TRBV20-1	CSARPGTNTGELFF
13	TRBJ1-5	TRBV30	CAWSRGTEGPQHF
18	TRBJ2-1	TRBV20-1	CSAPLGTGGAWAYNEQFF
14	TRBJ1-2	TRBV6-1	CASSPGGANYGYTF
11	TRBJ1-1	TRBV30	CAWSVLKVAFF
18	TRBJ1-4	TRBV15	CATSREGWTGGRGEKLFF
14	TRBJ1-1	TRBV20-1	CSARDSSVFTEAFF
14	TRBJ1-1	TRBV25-1	CASSVKGLNTEAFF
14	TRBJ1-1	TRBV10-3	CAIRNGTANTEAFF
14	TRBJ1-2	TRBV6-5	CASSSTGGNYGYTF
14	TRBJ1-1	TRBV5-1	CASSPDLVITEAFF
15	TRBJ2-7	TRBV7-9	CASSSEFRDFYEQYF
17	TRBJ2-1	TRBV20-1	CSARPGVGVGSYNEQFF
12	TRBJ2-5	TRBV28	CASMARQETQYF
17	TRBJ1-5	TRBV2	CASPGSTGTYSNQPQHF